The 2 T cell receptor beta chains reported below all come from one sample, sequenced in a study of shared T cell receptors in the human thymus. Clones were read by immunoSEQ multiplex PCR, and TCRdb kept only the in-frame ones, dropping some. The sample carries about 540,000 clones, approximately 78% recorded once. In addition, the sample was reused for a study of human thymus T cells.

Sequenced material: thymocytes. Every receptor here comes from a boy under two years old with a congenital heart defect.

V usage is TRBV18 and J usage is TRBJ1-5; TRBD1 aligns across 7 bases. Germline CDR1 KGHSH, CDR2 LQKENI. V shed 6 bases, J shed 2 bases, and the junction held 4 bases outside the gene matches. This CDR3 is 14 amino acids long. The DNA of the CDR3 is TGTGCCAGCTCCCCAGACAGGGGCAATCAGCCCCAGCATTTT. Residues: CASSPDRGNQPQHF.

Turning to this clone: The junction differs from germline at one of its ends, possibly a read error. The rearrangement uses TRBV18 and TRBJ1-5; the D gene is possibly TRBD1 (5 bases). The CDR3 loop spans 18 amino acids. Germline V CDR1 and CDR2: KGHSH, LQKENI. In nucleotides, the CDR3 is TGTGCCAGCTCACCGGAAGGAAGGGGCCTCAGCCGTAACTCCTTCCCCTATTTT. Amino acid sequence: CASSPEGRGLSRNSFPYF.